These T cell receptor beta chains were read from a single sample in a study of metastatic and nonmetastatic thyroid tumors. Using MiXCR, TCRdb reanalyzed the PCR reads. Of just over 20,000 clones in the sample, 10% to 15% were seen once. The sequencing input was blood. Receptor source: a female donor with papillary thyroid cancer or a benign thyroid nodule (not recorded which). Some clones in this sample may be carry-over from other donors' samples. The CDR3 runs from the conserved cysteine through the conserved F or W. A D gene is named only where the DNA matches it firmly. The listing skips clone size in some rows; elsewhere it reads once, few, many or a size class.

D gene	V gene	J gene	clone size	CDR3 protein	CDR3 DNA
NA	TRBV6-1	TRBJ1-5	few	CASSEWVGEHPQHF	TGTGCCAGCAGTGAATGGGTCGGAGAGCATCCCCAGCATTTT
TRBD1	TRBV5-5	TRBJ2-7	many	CASSYGQGAVYEQYF	TGTGCCAGCAGTTATGGACAGGGGGCTGTCTACGAGCAGTACTTC
TRBD1	TRBV27	TRBJ2-7	NA	CASSYRGSSYEQYF	TGTGCCAGCAGTTACAGGGGAAGCTCCTACGAGCAGTACTTC
NA	TRBV20-1	TRBJ1-2	many	CSARDPQGISYTF	TGCAGTGCTAGAGACCCCCAGGGGATAAGCTACACCTTC
NA	TRBV7-9	TRBJ1-1	many	CASSLAKSEAFF	TGTGCCAGCAGCTTAGCAAAGAGCGAAGCTTTCTTT
NA	TRBV6-4	TRBJ2-2	NA	CASSGRSEVTGELFF	TGTGCCAGCAGTGGCCGGTCAGAGGTCACCGGGGAGCTGTTTTTT
NA	TRBV9	TRBJ2-2	many	CASSGRGPARAGELFF	TGTGCCAGCAGCGGGCGGGGGCCCGCGAGGGCCGGGGAGCTGTTTTTT
NA	TRBV9	TRBJ2-5	many	CASSVLGEGVETQYF	TGTGCCAGCAGCGTATTAGGAGAAGGAGTGGAGACCCAGTACTTC
NA	TRBV6-1	TRBJ1-1	many	CASRSTVDTEAFF	TGTGCCAGCAGGTCCACAGTGGACACTGAAGCTTTCTTT
TRBD1	TRBV4-1	TRBJ1-1	NA	CASSPGTANTFQSNTEAFF	TGCGCCAGCAGCCCCGGGACAGCCAATACCTTTCAGTCAAACACTGAAGCTTTCTTT
NA	TRBV7-3	TRBJ2-7	NA	CASSSLARGTYEQYF	TGTGCCAGCAGCTCGCTAGCGAGAGGCACCTACGAGCAGTACTTC
TRBD2	TRBV2	TRBJ2-7	medium-sized	CASSEGAGSSHEQYF	TGTGCCAGCAGTGAAGGAGCGGGGAGTTCGCACGAGCAGTACTTC
NA	TRBV30	TRBJ2-5	NA	CAWSGGPEGPQETQYF	TGTGCCTGGAGTGGTGGCCCCGAGGGACCTCAAGAGACCCAGTACTTC
NA	TRBV6-2/TRBV6-3	TRBJ2-7	NA	CASTPVGAGPPGPEQYF	TGTGCCAGCACCCCTGTCGGAGCGGGCCCGCCGGGCCCCGAGCAGTACTTC
NA	TRBV20-1	TRBJ2-7	many	CSARPGQQYEQYF	TGCAGTGCTAGACCGGGACAACAATACGAGCAGTACTTC
NA	TRBV4-3	TRBJ2-6	many	CASSQDVWAGANVLTF	TGCGCCAGCAGCCAAGATGTGTGGGCTGGGGCCAACGTCCTGACTTTC
NA	TRBV7-9	TRBJ1-1	many	CASSLSGGLVNTEAFF	TGTGCCAGCAGCCTCTCGGGGGGTTTGGTGAACACTGAAGCTTTCTTT
NA	TRBV7-8	TRBJ1-3	NA	CASSSSTMEWGGNTIYF	TGTGCCAGCAGCTCCTCCACAATGGAGTGGGGTGGAAACACCATATATTTT
NA	TRBV6-1	TRBJ1-1	many	CATYNPGTGRAFF	TGTGCCACCTACAACCCAGGGACCGGACGAGCTTTCTTT
TRBD1	TRBV7-2	TRBJ1-1	many	CASSLGGRGAEAFF	TGTGCCAGCAGCTTAGGAGGCAGGGGGGCTGAAGCTTTCTTT
NA	TRBV27	TRBJ1-5	many	CASSQAGGGNQPQHF	TGTGCCAGCAGCCAAGCGGGGGGGGGGAATCAGCCCCAGCATTTT
TRBD1	TRBV24-1	TRBJ1-6	medium-sized	CATSDAGTGDSPLHF	TGTGCCACCAGTGATGCCGGGACAGGGGATTCACCCCTCCACTTT
NA	TRBV9	TRBJ2-7	many	CASSVVPGDLYEQYF	TGTGCCAGCAGCGTAGTACCAGGGGACCTCTACGAGCAGTACTTC
TRBD2	TRBV11-1	TRBJ2-1	many	CASSLWGLAGGNEQFF	TGTGCCAGCAGCTTATGGGGACTAGCGGGAGGGAATGAGCAGTTCTTC
NA	TRBV5-1	TRBJ2-1	many	CASSLSPEGNEQFF	TGCGCCAGCAGCTTGTCCCCGGAGGGGAATGAGCAGTTCTTC
TRBD1	TRBV28	TRBJ2-7	medium-sized	CASSPNGQGTHEQYF	TGTGCCAGCAGTCCGAACGGACAGGGGACCCACGAGCAGTACTTC
NA	TRBV7-3	TRBJ1-1	many	CASSSDRNTEAFF	TGTGCCAGCAGCTCGGACAGGAACACTGAAGCTTTCTTT
NA	TRBV7-8	TRBJ1-5	many	CASSSRQSPQPQHF	TGTGCCAGCAGCTCGAGACAGTCCCCACAACCCCAGCATTTT
NA	TRBV7-2	TRBJ2-5	many	CASSRPVQETQYF	TGTGCCAGCAGCCGTCCGGTTCAAGAGACCCAGTACTTC
NA	TRBV18	TRBJ1-4	many	CASSPDEKLFF	TGTGCCAGCTCACCGGATGAAAAACTGTTTTTT
TRBD1	TRBV4-1	TRBJ2-7	many	CASSQDPGGSAYEQYF	TGCGCCAGCAGCCAAGACCCAGGGGGCAGCGCCTACGAGCAGTACTTC
NA	TRBV10-3	TRBJ1-5	many	CAISESSPQPQHF	TGTGCCATCAGTGAGTCGAGTCCGCAGCCCCAGCATTTT
NA	TRBV5-1	TRBJ1-1	many	CASSMNQNTEAFF	TGCGCCAGCAGCATGAACCAGAACACTGAAGCTTTCTTT
NA	TRBV7-2	TRBJ2-5	many	CASSLAGRQTGETQYF	TGTGCCAGCAGCTTAGCAGGCAGGCAGACCGGGGAGACCCAGTACTTC
NA	TRBV5-6	TRBJ1-2	many	CASSLPGVNLYDYTF	TGTGCCAGCAGCTTGCCAGGGGTTAACCTCTATGACTACACCTTC
NA	TRBV5-1	TRBJ2-1	many	CASSLEYGSSYNEQFF	TGCGCCAGCAGCTTGGAATACGGAAGCTCCTACAATGAGCAGTTCTTC
NA	TRBV19	TRBJ1-3	many	CASNPLGGSSGNTIYF	TGTGCCAGTAACCCCCTCGGGGGGAGCTCTGGAAACACCATATATTTT
NA	TRBV30	TRBJ1-5	many	CAWSPGNQPQHF	TGTGCCTGGAGTCCGGGAAATCAGCCCCAGCATTTT
NA	TRBV6-6	TRBJ2-2	many	CASSYSRQHTGELFF	TGTGCCAGCAGTTACTCGAGGCAGCACACCGGGGAGCTGTTTTTT
NA	TRBV7-2	TRBJ2-5	NA	CASSFHGGQETQYF	TGTGCCAGCAGCTTCCATGGGGGCCAAGAGACCCAGTACTTC
TRBD2	TRBV7-3	TRBJ2-1	many	CASSFNVFGGRNNNEQFF	TGTGCCAGCAGCTTTAACGTGTTTGGCGGGAGAAATAACAATGAGCAGTTCTTC
NA	TRBV29-1	TRBJ2-7	many	CSVATAGYEQYF	TGCAGCGTTGCCACCGCGGGTTACGAGCAGTACTTC
TRBD1	TRBV9	TRBJ2-2	many	CASSEGARRVVTGELFF	TGTGCCAGCAGCGAGGGGGCTCGGCGCGTCGTCACCGGGGAGCTGTTTTTT
TRBD2	TRBV6-1	TRBJ2-1	medium-sized	CASSELAGGPYNEQFF	TGTGCCAGCAGTGAGCTAGCGGGAGGACCCTACAATGAGCAGTTCTTC
NA	TRBV6-1	TRBJ1-1	many	CASSVDLNTEAFF	TGTGCCAGCAGTGTGGATCTGAACACTGAAGCTTTCTTT
NA	TRBV6-1	TRBJ1-5	few	CASSGGGQSLNQPQHF	TGTGCCAGCAGTGGGGGAGGACAGTCACTTAATCAGCCCCAGCATTTT
NA	TRBV7-9	TRBJ2-7	NA	CPIRSGPDYEQYF	TGTCCCATCAGGTCGGGACCCGACTACGAGCAGTACTTC
NA	TRBV6-1	TRBJ1-2	medium-sized	CASGRQDYGYTF	TGTGCCAGCGGGAGACAGGACTATGGCTACACCTTC
NA	TRBV19	TRBJ1-2	medium-sized	CASADRDPFGYTF	TGTGCCAGTGCCGACCGGGACCCCTTTGGCTACACCTTC
TRBD1	TRBV5-1	TRBJ1-6	many	CASSFYIRDRNSPLHF	TGCGCCAGCAGCTTCTACATCCGGGACAGAAATTCACCCCTCCACTTT
TRBD1	TRBV9	TRBJ2-1	many	CASSARDRDNEQFF	TGTGCCAGCAGCGCCCGGGACAGGGACAATGAGCAGTTCTTC
NA	TRBV2	TRBJ1-4	many	CASKAATTNEKLFF	TGTGCCAGCAAGGCAGCTACAACTAATGAAAAACTGTTTTTT
TRBD1	TRBV11-2	TRBJ2-7	many	CASSPLLTGVEQYF	TGTGCCAGCAGCCCGCTCCTAACAGGGGTCGAGCAGTACTTC
NA	TRBV6-5	TRBJ2-7	many	CASSYQGGSYEQYF	TGTGCCAGCAGTTATCAGGGAGGATCCTACGAGCAGTACTTC
NA	TRBV25-1	TRBJ1-1	many	CASSESVYKQGSRAFF	TGTGCCAGCAGTGAATCGGTTTATAAACAGGGCAGTAGGGCTTTCTTT
NA	TRBV30	TRBJ1-6	many	CAWRPGGSYNSPLHF	TGTGCCTGGAGGCCCGGGGGTTCCTATAATTCACCCCTCCACTTT
NA	TRBV4-2	TRBJ2-7	once	CASSQAGTGTYEHYF	TGTGCCAGCAGCCAAGCTGGTACAGGGACCTACGAGCATTACTTC